The sequence of this TCR beta chain was determined in a study of blood T cell repertoires in COVID-19. Across the study: The United States, Italy and Spain provided the acute and convalescent COVID-19 samples. From T cells, B-cell-depleted T cells, or PBMCs came the material, which was cDNA or gDNA.

The CDR3 is 16 amino acids. Germline assignment: CDR1 LNHDA and CDR2 SQIVND (reference sequence). J gave up 5 bases and V 4 bases, and 9 bases lay outside the gene matches. In the authors' workflow: Scientists estimated how many nucleated cells there were by amplifying reference gene primers. Clones were read by immunoSEQ multiplex PCR, and TCRdb kept only the in-frame ones, dropping some. V and J calls and clone size follow that table, whereas D and trimming were derived from the DNA. The sample lists approximately 150,000 clones, about 86% occurring once. The sample comprised peripheral blood. The chain is built from TRBV19 and TRBJ1-3, with 9 bases that match TRBD1. The TCR originated in a woman older than 75 with acute or convalescent COVID-19. CDR3 protein: CASSSPGQGTRNTIYF. CDR3 sequence (DNA): TGTGCCAGTAGTAGCCCCGGACAGGGGACGAGAAACACCATATATTTT.